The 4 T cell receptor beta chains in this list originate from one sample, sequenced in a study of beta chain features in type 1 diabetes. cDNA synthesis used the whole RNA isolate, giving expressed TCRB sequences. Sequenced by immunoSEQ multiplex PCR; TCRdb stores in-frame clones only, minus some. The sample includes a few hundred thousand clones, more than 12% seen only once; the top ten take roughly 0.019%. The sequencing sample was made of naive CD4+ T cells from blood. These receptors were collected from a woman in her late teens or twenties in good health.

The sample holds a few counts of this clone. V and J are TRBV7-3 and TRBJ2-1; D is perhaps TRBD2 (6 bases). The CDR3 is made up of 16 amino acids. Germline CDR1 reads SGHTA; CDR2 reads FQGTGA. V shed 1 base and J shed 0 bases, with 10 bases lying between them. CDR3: CASSLIADSSYNEQFF. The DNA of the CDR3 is TGTGCCAGCAGCTTAATAGCGGATAGCTCCTACAATGAGCAGTTCTTC.

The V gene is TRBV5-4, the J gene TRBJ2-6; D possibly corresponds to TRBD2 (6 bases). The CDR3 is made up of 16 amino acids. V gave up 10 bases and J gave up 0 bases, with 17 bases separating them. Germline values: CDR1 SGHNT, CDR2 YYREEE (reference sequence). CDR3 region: CAGSGTGDSGANVLTF. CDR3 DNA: TGTGCCGGCTCCGGGACGGGAGACTCTGGGGCCAACGTCCTGACTTTC.

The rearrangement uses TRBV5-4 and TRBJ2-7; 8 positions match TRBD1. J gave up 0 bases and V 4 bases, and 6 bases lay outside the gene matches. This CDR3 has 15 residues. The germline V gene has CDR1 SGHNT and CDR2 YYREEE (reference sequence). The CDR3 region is CASSPGTGNSYEQYF. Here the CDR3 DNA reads TGTGCCAGCAGCCCTGGGACAGGCAACTCCTACGAGCAGTACTTC.

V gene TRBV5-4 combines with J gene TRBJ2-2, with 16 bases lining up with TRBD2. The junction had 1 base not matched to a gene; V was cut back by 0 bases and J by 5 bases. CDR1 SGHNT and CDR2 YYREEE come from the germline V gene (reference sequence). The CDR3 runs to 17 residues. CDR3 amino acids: CASSLGGLAGGTGELFF. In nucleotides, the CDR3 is TGTGCCAGCAGCTTGGGGGGACTAGCGGGAGGGACCGGGGAGCTGTTTTTT.